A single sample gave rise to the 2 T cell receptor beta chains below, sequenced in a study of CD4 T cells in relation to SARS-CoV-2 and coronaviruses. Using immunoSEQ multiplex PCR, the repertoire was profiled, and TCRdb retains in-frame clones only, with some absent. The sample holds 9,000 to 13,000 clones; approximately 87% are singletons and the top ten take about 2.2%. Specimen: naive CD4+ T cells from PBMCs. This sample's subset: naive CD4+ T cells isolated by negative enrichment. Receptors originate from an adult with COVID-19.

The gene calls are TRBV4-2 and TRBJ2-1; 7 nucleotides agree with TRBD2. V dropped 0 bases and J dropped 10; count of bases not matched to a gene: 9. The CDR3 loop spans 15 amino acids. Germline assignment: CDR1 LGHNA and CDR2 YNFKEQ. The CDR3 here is CASSQEGTAGREQFF. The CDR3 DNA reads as TGTGCCAGCAGCCAAGAGGGTACAGCGGGGCGAGAGCAGTTCTTC.

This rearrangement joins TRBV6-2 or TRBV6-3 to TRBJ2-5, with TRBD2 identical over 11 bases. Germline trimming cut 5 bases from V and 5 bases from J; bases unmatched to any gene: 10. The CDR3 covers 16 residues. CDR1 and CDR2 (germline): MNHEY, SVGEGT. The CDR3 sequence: CASSTALAGAWETQYF. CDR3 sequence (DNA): TGTGCCAGCAGTACCGCACTAGCGGGGGCGTGGGAGACCCAGTACTTC.